This T cell receptor beta chain was retrieved from a study of CXCR3-negative and CXCR3-positive naive CD8 T cells. Study-wide points: Naive cells positive for CXCR3 carried more hydrophobic TRB CDR3s than CXCR3-negative ones.

Germline loops: CDR1 SGHAT, CDR2 FQNNGV. The CDR3 runs to 15 residues. The libraries of TRB cDNA were prepared using 5' RACE with UMI labels. TCRdb re-called the 5' RACE reads and shows each CDR3 protein once, DNA omitted. In total, the table holds over 95,000 distinct CDR3 sequences. A word on this clonotype: Its specificity is not known.

Specimen: naive CXCR3+ CD8+ T cells from blood. Subset defined: CD45RO-CCR7+CD27+CD95- naive CD8+ T cells expressing CXCR3 (TNR3+). The V gene is TRBV11-2, the J gene TRBJ2-5; as DNA is missing, the TRBD1 call by TCRdb cannot be tested. The sequence was obtained from a human donor in good health. Some clones in this sample may be carry-over from other donors' samples. The CDR3 loop reads CASSSGDRSLETQYF. The full variable domain, rest sourced from reference TRBV11-2 and TRBJ2-5, is EAGVAQSPRYKIIEKRQSVAFWCNPISGHATLYWYQQILGQGPKLLIQFQNNGVVDDSQLPKDRFSAERLKGVDSTLKIQPAKLEDSAVYLCASSSGDRSLETQYFGPGTRLLVL.